The following is a T cell receptor (beta chain) sequence with its context. What it binds is not known. Sequencing was designed to attain a depth spanning 1 in 200,000 to 1 in 1 million T cells. The method was immunoSEQ multiplex PCR; TCRdb's version includes in-frame clones alone and lacks a portion of them. Of tens of thousands of clones listed, about 86% are singletons. This sample was taken from a study of cytotoxic CD8 clonotypes in ibrutinib-treated CLL. As for the study in general: Partial response occurred in roughly 25 patients and complete response in 2; at median about 70 months, approximately 15 remained remitted and 12 progressed.

Trimming removed 0 bases at V and 1 base at J, with 15 bases between. Germline loops: CDR1 WNHNN, CDR2 SYGVQD (reference sequence). This CDR3 region has 17 residues. Study-wide results and caveats: While tracking circulating CD8+ T-cell counts, baseline clonality exceeded that of age-matched healthy donors. A rise in clonality was seen at ibrutinib response, and a fall back toward baseline was seen at progression.

V gene TRBV10-1 combines with J gene TRBJ1-1; tentative D call: TRBD1 (6 bases). The source was PBMCs, collected before ibrutinib treatment. This TCR derives from a human donor with chronic lymphocytic leukemia. The CDR3 sequence: CASSESRSQGSNTEAFF. CDR3 coding DNA: TGCGCCAGCAGTGAGTCTCGCTCACAGGGATCGAACACTGAAGCTTTCTTT.